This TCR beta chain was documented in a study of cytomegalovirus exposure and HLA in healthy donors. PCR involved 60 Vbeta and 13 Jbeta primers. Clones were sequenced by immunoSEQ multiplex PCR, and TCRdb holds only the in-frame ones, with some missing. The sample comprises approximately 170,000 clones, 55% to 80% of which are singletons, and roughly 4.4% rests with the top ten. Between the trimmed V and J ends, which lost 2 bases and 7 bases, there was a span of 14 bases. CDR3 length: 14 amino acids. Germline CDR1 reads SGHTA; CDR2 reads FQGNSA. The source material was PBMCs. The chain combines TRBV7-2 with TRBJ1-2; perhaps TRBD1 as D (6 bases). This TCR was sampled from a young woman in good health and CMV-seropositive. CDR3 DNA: TGTGCCAGCAGCTTATTACAGACAGGCGGTGGCTACACCTTC. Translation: CASSLLQTGGGYTF.